This T cell receptor beta chain was captured in a study of memory CD4+ T cells and cytomegalovirus serostatus. Overall study context: Healthy Belgian adult donors included about nine CMV-positive and more than 20 CMV-negative people. General study findings and limits: Of 150 to 200 reported CMV TCRbeta sequences, 55 to 80 were found in memory CD4+ repertoires. A US-trained random forest predicted CMV serostatus with median AUC 0.91.

V was clipped by 0 bases and J by 7 bases, with 13 bases between them. Germline V gene lookup returns CDR1 SGDLS and CDR2 YYNGEE. CDR3 length equals 15 residues. Authors' processing steps: Out-of-frame sequences were removed, leaving 2 million or so distinct TCRbeta sequences. The data were produced by immunoSEQ multiplex PCR, yet TCRdb's version contains in-frame clones alone and is incomplete. That table gives V, J and clone size, and the DNA gave D and trimming. The table includes tens of thousands of clones, approximately 80% detected once. The sort gate was single viable CD3+CD4+CD8-CD45RO+ cells for memory CD4+ T cells. Comment on this clone: Its antigen is unknown.

The sequencing input was memory CD4+ T cells from blood. The chain carries TRBV9 and TRBJ1-4, with a weak D call TRBD1 (5 bases). This sequence originates from an adult in good health and CMV-seronegative. The CDR3 region is CASSVGGREFEKLFF. DNA for the CDR3: TGTGCCAGCAGCGTAGGGGGGAGGGAGTTTGAAAAACTGTTTTTT.